Detailed here is one T cell receptor beta chain. The antigen remains undetermined. The sort gate was single viable CD3+CD4+CD8-CD45RO+ cells for memory CD4+ T cells. These data originate in a study of memory CD4+ T cells and cytomegalovirus serostatus. Study overall: Donors were healthy Belgian adults, 9 or 10 CMV seropositive and about two dozen seronegative. Study-wide results and caveats: Suggested: most of the CMV-linked TCR signature lies in CD4+ memory cells. About 40% of the 164 known CMV-associated TCRbeta sequences appeared in CD4+ memory.

Trimming removed 7 bases from V and 0 bases from J, with 15 bases in between. The germline V gene has CDR1 MDHEN and CDR2 SYDVKM. The CDR3 runs to 15 residues. The repertoire was sequenced with immunoSEQ multiplex PCR; TCRdb's copy has only in-frame clones and lacks some. The sample shows some 58,000 clones, roughly three quarters of them seen only once. Material for sequencing was memory CD4+ T cells from blood. This TCR was recovered from an adult in good health and CMV-seronegative. The chain joins TRBV28 to TRBJ1-2, with a weak D call TRBD1 (6 bases). The CDR3 loop reads CASTQTGLANYGYTF. CDR3 bases: TGTGCCAGCACACAAACAGGGCTAGCTAACTATGGCTACACCTTC.